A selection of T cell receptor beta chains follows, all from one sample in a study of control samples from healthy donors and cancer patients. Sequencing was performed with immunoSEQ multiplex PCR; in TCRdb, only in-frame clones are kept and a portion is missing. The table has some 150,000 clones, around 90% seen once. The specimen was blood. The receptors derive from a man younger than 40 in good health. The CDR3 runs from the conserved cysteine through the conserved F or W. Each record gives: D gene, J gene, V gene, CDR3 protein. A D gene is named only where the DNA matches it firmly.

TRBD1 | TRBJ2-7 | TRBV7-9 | CASSEQGREQYF
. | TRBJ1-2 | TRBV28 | CASCAGNGYGYTF
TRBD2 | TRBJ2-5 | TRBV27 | CASKTTGTSQTQYF
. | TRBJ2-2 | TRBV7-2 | CASSLGLVSGELFF
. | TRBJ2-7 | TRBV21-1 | CASSKVEMTVEQYF
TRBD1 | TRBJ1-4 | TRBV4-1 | CASSVQGAANEKLFF
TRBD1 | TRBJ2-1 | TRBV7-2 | CASSFGQGVVGNEQFF
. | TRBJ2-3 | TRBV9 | CASSVALDSASTDTQYF
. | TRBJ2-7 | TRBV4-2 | CASSQDPGASYEQYF
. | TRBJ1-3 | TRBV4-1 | CASSPIHGSGNTIYF
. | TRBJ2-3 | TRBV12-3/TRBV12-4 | CASSSIQGSTQYF
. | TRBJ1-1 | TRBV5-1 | CASSFYGPATGTEAFF
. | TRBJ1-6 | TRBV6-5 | CASSTSGDRDSPLHF
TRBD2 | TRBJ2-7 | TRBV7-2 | CASSSRSTSGRYEQYF
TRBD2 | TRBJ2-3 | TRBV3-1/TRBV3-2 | CASSQDLAGGSDTQYF
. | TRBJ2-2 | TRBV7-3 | CASSTSLVTGELFF
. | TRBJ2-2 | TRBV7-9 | CASSLMTLGELFF
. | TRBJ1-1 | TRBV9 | CASSLRPVQDTEAFF
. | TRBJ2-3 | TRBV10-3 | CAIRGGTDTQYF
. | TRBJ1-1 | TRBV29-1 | CSVEVQLNTEAFF
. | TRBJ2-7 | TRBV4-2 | CASSQSPQGYYEQYF
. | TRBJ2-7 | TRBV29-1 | CSFSLGGGDEQYF
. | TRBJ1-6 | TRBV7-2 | CASSLSSSYNSPLHF
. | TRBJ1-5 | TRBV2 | CASGAGLNQPQHF
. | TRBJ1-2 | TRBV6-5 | CASSYGGTYGYTF
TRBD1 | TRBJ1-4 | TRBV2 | CASGNRGVGKLFF
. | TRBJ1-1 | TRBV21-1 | CGTGADTEAFF
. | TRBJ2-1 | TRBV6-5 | CASSSLIVGEQFF
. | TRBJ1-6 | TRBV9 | CASSVSSNNSPLHF
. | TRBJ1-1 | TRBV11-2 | CASTNRRGPTEAFF
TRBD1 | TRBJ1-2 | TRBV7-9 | CASSLPRTGGMSYTF
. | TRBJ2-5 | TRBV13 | CASSFRLDQETQYF
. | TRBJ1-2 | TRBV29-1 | CSVEGSTVNYGYTF
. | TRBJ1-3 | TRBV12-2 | CASRLDPGDGNTIYF
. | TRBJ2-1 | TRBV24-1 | CATEDPGISYNEQFF
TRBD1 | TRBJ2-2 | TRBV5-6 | CASSFLRGLSSGELFF
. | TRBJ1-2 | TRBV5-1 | CASSLRGGGGDYGYTF
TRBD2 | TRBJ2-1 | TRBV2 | CASSASGGLDEQFF
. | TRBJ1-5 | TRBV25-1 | CASSGQDDNQPQHF
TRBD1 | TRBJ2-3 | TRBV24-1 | CATSDARQGAVADTQYF
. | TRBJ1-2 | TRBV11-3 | CASSVEGSDYGYTF
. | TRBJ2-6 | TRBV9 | CASSRTDRSGANVLTF
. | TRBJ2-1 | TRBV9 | CASSVGGAPTGNEQFF
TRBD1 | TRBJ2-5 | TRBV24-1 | CATSGRGQAQETQYF
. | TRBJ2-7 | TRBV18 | CASSDVSRAYEQYF